This T cell receptor (beta chain) was sequenced for a study of T cell responses to AZD1222 COVID-19 vaccine. Study-wide points: Sampled repertoires all dated from after the peak T cell response.

V dropped 1 base and J dropped 8 bases, with 9 bases sitting between them. Germline V gives CDR1 LNHDA, CDR2 SQIVND (reference sequence). The CDR3 is 13 amino acids. About this clone itself: Its antigen is not identified.

Here immunoSEQ multiplex PCR was the method, and the copy in TCRdb shows in-frame clones only, minus some. The sample shows about 150,000 clones, approximately 92% of them seen only once. The chain recombines TRBV19 with TRBJ2-1; D is possibly TRBD1 (5 bases). The starting material was peripheral blood, obtained 28 days after the second AZD1222 dose. This TCR came from an adult who received the AZD1222 COVID-19 vaccine. The CDR3 coding sequence is TGTGCCAGTAGTATAGGGGCAGGGTATGAGCAGTTCTTC. Protein product: CASSIGAGYEQFF. Drawing the rest from reference TRBV19 and TRBJ2-1, the complete variable domain is DGGITQSPKYLFRKEGQNVTLSCEQNLNHDAMYWYRQDPGQGLRLIYYSQIVNDFQKGDIAEGYSVSREKKESFPLTVTSAQKNPTAFYLCASSIGAGYEQFFGPGTRLTVL.